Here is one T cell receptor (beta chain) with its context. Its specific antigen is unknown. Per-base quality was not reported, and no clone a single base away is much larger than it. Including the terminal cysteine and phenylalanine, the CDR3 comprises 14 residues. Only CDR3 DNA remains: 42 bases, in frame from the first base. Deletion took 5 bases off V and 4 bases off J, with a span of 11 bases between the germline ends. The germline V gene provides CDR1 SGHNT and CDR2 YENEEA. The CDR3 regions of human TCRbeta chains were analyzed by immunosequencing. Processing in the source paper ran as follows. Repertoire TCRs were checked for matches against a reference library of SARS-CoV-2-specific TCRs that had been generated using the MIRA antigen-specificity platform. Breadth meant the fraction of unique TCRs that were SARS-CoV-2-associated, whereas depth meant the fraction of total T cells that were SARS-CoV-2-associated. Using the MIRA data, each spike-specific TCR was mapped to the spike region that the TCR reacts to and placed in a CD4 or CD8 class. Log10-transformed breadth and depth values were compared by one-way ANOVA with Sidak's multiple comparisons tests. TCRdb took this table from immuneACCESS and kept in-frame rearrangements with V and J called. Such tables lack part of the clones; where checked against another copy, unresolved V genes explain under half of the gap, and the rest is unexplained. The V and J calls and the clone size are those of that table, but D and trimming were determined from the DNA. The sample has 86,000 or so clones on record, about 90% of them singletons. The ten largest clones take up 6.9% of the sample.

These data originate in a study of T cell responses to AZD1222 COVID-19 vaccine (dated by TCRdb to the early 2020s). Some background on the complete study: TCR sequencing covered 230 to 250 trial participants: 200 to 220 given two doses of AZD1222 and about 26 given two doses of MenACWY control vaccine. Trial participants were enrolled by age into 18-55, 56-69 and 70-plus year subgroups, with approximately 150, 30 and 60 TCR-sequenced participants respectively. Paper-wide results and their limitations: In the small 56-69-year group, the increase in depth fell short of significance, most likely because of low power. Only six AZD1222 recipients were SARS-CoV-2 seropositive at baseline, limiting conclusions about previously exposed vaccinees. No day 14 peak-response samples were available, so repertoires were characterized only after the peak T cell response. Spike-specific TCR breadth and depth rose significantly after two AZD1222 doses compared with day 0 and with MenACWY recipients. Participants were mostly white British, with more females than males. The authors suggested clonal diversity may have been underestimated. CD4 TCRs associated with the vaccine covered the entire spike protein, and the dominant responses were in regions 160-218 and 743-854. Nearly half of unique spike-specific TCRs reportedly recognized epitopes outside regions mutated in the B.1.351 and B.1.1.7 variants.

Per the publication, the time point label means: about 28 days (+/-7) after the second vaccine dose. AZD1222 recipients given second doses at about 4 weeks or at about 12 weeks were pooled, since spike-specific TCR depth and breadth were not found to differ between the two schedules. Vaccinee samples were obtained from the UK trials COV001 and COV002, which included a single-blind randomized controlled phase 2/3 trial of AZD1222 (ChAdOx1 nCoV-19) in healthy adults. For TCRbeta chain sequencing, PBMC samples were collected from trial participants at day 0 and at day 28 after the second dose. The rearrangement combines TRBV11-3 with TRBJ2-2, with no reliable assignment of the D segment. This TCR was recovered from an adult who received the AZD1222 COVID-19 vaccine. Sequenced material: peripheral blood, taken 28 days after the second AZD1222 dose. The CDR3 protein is CASSPVQSTGELFF. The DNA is TGTGCCAGCAGCCCCGTACAGAGCACCGGGGAGCTGTTTTTT.